This T cell receptor beta chain was identified in a study of cytomegalovirus exposure and HLA in healthy donors. About the research overall: As released early, the data held around 80 million unique TCRs from HLA-typed donors.

A note on this clone: Its antigen is still unknown.

Both 60 Vbeta primers and 13 Jbeta primers went into the PCR. Using immunoSEQ multiplex PCR, the repertoire was profiled, and TCRdb retains in-frame clones only, with some absent. Of tens of thousands of clones in the sample, over 70% were seen once. Study results and limitations: A previous analysis found most TCR beta V segments productive roughly 90% or roughly 30% of the time. Later on, an analysis tied under 20,000 TCR beta sequences to HLA alleles at 0.05 false discovery rate. Roughly uniform sequencing depth across donors was assumed, possibly incorrectly.

The length of the CDR3 is 12 residues. Germline lookup yields CDR1 SGHVS and CDR2 FNYEAQ. V dropped 11 bases and J dropped 1 base, with 9 bases sitting between them. This chain uses TRBV7-6 with TRBJ1-5, with no clear D. The specimen was PBMCs. The receptor comes from a girl aged 2-9 years in good health and CMV-seropositive. CDR3 nucleotide sequence: TGTGCCTGCGGAGCAAGCAATCAGCCCCAGCATTTT. Protein sequence: CACGASNQPQHF.